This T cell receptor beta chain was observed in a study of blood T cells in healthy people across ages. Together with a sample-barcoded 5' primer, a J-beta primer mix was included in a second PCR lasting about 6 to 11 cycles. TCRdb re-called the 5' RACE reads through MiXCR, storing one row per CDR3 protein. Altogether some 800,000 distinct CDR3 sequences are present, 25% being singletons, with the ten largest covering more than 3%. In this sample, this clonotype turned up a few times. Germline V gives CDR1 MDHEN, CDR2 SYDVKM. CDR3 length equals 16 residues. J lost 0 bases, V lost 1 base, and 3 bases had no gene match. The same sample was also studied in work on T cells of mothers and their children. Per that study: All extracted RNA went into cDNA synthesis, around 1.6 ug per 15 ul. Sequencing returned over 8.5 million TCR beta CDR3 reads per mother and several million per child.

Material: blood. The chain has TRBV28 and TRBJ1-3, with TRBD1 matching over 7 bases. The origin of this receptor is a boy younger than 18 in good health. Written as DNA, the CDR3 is TGTGCCAGCAGTTTATCAGGGACAGTCTCTGGAAACACCATATATTTT. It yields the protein CASSLSGTVSGNTIYF.